This entry lists 29 T cell receptor beta chains sequenced from one sample in a study of blood T cell repertoires in COVID-19. Generated by immunoSEQ multiplex PCR, the TCRdb table keeps only in-frame clones and is missing some. The table lists 300,000 to 400,000 clones, about 90% of them singletons. Sequenced material: peripheral blood. The source is a woman aged 18 to 35 who had recovered from COVID-19.

In DNA form, the CDR3 reads TGTGCCAGCAGCCTGGGACAGGGGAATCAGCCCCAGCATTTT. This encodes CASSLGQGNQPQHF. The rearrangement links TRBV7-8 to TRBJ1-5; 10 bases are shared with TRBD1. The CDR3 is 14 amino acids. Losses at the gene ends were 5 bases for V and 4 bases for J; bases not matched to a gene: 2. Germline values: CDR1 SGHVS, CDR2 FQNEAQ.

This clone occurred many times. CDR3 nucleotides: TGTGCCAGCAGCCAGAGCGGGAGACACACCGGGGAGCTGTTTTTT. Protein sequence: CASSQSGRHTGELFF. The rearrangement links TRBV3-1 (or the pseudogene TRBV3-2) to TRBJ2-2; 8 nucleotides match TRBD2. The V gene's germline CDR1 is LGHDT and CDR2 YNNKEL (reference sequence). V gave up 3 bases and J gave up 3 bases; unmatched junction bases: 3. The CDR3 spans 15 residues.

As DNA, the CDR3 is TGTGCCAGCAGCCCGGAAAGGGGTTCCCCCCATACGCAGTATTTT. This encodes CASSPERGSPHTQYF. The rearrangement joins TRBV7-2 to TRBJ2-3, with D tentatively TRBD1 (5 bases). CDR1 and CDR2 from the germline V gene are SGHTA and FQGNSA. The CDR3 runs to 15 residues. Deletions cut 5 bases from V and 7 bases from J, with 19 bases between.

Notes on this clone: Other DNA variants within this sample encode the same CDR3. The rearrangement links TRBV7-9 to TRBJ1-1; D is unresolved. This CDR3 is built from 13 residues. Germline CDR1 reads SEHNR; CDR2 reads FQNEAQ (reference sequence). Deletions cut 1 base from V and 1 base from J, with 4 bases between. DNA for the CDR3: TGTGCCAGCAGCTTAGAAGCGAACACTGAAGCTTTCTTT. Encoded protein: CASSLEANTEAFF.

V gene TRBV29-1 combines with J gene TRBJ1-1, with 7 bases fitting TRBD1. The trim removed 7 bases at V and 4 bases at J, leaving 12 bases unmatched. Germline CDR1 and CDR2: SQVTM and ANQGSEA. CDR3 size: 14 residues. CDR3 sequence (DNA): TGCAGCGCCTACAGGGGTACAACAGCCACTGAAGCTTTCTTT. This gives the protein CSAYRGTTATEAFF.

The chain has TRBV5-5 and TRBJ2-7, with 8 positions matching TRBD1. Germline-derived CDR1 and CDR2 are SGHKS and YYEKEE (reference sequence). Germline trimming cut 0 bases from V and 1 base from J; bases unmatched to any gene: 9. This CDR3 contains 17 residues. CDR3 residues: CASSLGRGPDHSYEQYV. CDR3 in DNA: TGTGCCAGCAGCTTGGGCAGGGGGCCGGACCATTCCTACGAGCAGTACGTC.

As for this clone: One end of the junction varies from germline; a read error may be responsible. The rearrangement links TRBV15 to TRBJ1-1, with D possibly matching TRBD1 (5 bases). CDR1 is LNHNV, CDR2 YYDKDF, per germline (reference sequence). The CDR3 consists of 12 residues. The CDR3 sequence is CATSRALLGLRF. In nucleotides, the CDR3 is TGTGCCACCAGCAGGGCTCTCTTGGGACTCCGCTTT.

The chain carries TRBV6-2 or TRBV6-3 and TRBJ2-1; D remains ambiguous. The CDR3 spans 14 residues. Trimming stripped 1 base from V and 4 bases from J, with 8 bases between. From germline, CDR1 is MNHEY and CDR2 SVGEGT. CDR3 region: CASSYLSGYNEQFF. As DNA, the CDR3 is TGTGCCAGCAGTTACTTGTCGGGTTACAATGAGCAGTTCTTC.

This clone was counted a single time. The V call is TRBV6-5, the J call TRBJ1-4; TRBD1 is a possible D gene (5 bases). The V and J ends lost 8 bases and 10 bases respectively, with 17 bases between them. CDR1 MNHEY and CDR2 SVGAGI come from the germline V gene. The CDR3 has 13 residues. DNA for the CDR3: TGTGCCAGCGCCCCCAGGGAGGACGGAAAACTGTTTTTT. It specifies CASAPREDGKLFF.

The chain recombines TRBV5-1 with TRBJ2-3; 7 bases align to TRBD2. This CDR3 region has 16 residues. Germline CDR1 is SGHRS and CDR2 is YFSETQ. The trim removed 4 bases at V and 3 bases at J, leaving 11 bases unmatched. CDR3 residues: CASSLALRDYTDTQYF. The CDR3 DNA sequence: TGCGCCAGCAGCCTCGCCCTACGGGACTATACAGATACGCAGTATTTT.

This chain links TRBV28 with TRBJ2-5; D gene ambiguous. The germline V and J ends were trimmed by 1 base and 4 bases, with 7 bases remaining between them. The CDR3 spans 13 residues. CDR1 and CDR2 from the germline V gene are MDHEN and SYDVKM. The CDR3 reads CASSLSLVETQYF. The CDR3 region has the DNA TGTGCCAGCAGTTTATCTCTCGTAGAGACCCAGTACTTC.

This sequence joins TRBV6-2 or TRBV6-3 and TRBJ2-1; 14 nucleotides agree with TRBD2. The trim removed 5 bases at V and 8 bases at J, leaving 5 bases unmatched. The CDR3 is 15 residues long. CDR1 MNHEY and CDR2 SVGEGT come from the germline V gene. In DNA, the CDR3 is TGTGCCAGCAGTCCCGGGACTAGCGGGAGCGATGAGCAGTTCTTC. Encoded protein: CASSPGTSGSDEQFF.

The chain recombines TRBV5-1 with TRBJ2-7; 9 positions match TRBD2. The V gene's germline CDR1 is SGHRS and CDR2 YFSETQ. The CDR3 is 20 residues long. V was clipped by 1 base and J by 0 bases; unmatched bases: 17. This CDR3 reads CASSLSPWREGPNSSYEQYV. The CDR3 DNA is TGCGCCAGCAGCTTGAGTCCGTGGCGGGAGGGCCCTAATAGCTCCTACGAGCAGTACGTC.

This chain connects TRBV5-4 to TRBJ2-3; TRBD2 matches 13 bases. The CDR3 has 15 amino acids. Germline V CDR1 and CDR2: SGHNT, YYREEE (reference sequence). V shed 5 bases and J 4 bases; nucleotides not matched to a gene: 4. CDR3 nucleotide sequence: TGTGCCAGCAGGACGGGACTAGCGGGACCAGATACGCAGTATTTT. Protein product: CASRTGLAGPDTQYF.

J is TRBJ1-1 and V is TRBV6-5, with 8 bases matching TRBD1. Germline V gives CDR1 MNHEY, CDR2 SVGAGI. The CDR3 runs to 14 residues. The V gene end was trimmed by 5 bases and the J gene end by 6 bases; junction bases not matched to a gene: 8. This CDR3 reads CASSTITGGPEAFF. In DNA form, the CDR3 reads TGTGCCAGCAGTACGATTACAGGGGGTCCTGAAGCTTTCTTT.

The rearrangement uses TRBV23-1 and TRBJ1-4, with 8 bases aligning to TRBD1. TRBV23-1 is recorded as an ORF, its role being uncertain. The CDR3 has 16 residues. The V gene end was trimmed by 0 bases and the J gene end by 2 bases; junction bases not matched to a gene: 2. CDR3 nucleotide sequence: TGCGCCAGCAGTCAATCCGGGGACAGGACTAATGAAAAACTGTTTTTT. It yields the protein CASSQSGDRTNEKLFF.

Only one count was recorded for this clone. The V and J genes are TRBV19 and TRBJ2-1; 9 nucleotides line up with TRBD2. With 4 bases clipped from V and 5 bases from J, the junction kept 6 bases outside the gene matches. The germline gives CDR1 LNHDA, CDR2 SQIVND (reference sequence). The CDR3 consists of 15 residues. The CDR3 region is CASSNSGSSHNEQFF. The CDR3, as DNA: TGTGCCAGTAGTAATAGCGGGAGTTCCCACAATGAGCAGTTCTTC. Filled out from reference TRBV19 and TRBJ2-1, the complete variable domain reads DGGITQSPKYLFRKEGQNVTLSCEQNLNHDAMYWYRQDPGQGLRLIYYSQIVNDFQKGDIAEGYSVSREKKESFPLTVTSAQKNPTAFYLCASSNSGSSHNEQFFGPGTRLTVL.

The chain combines TRBV10-1 with TRBJ2-3, with D possibly matching TRBD2 (5 bases). This CDR3 has 15 amino acids. Trimming removed 1 base at V and 3 bases at J, with 11 bases between. Per germline, CDR1 WNHNN and CDR2 SYGVQD (reference sequence). The CDR3 sequence is CASSEYGRRTDTQYF. The CDR3 bases are TGCGCCAGCAGTGAGTATGGCAGGAGGACAGATACGCAGTATTTT.

This clone was seen once. The chain uses TRBV6-2 or TRBV6-3 and TRBJ1-2, with 9 bases that match TRBD1. Germline loops: CDR1 MNHEY, CDR2 SVGEGT. The CDR3 runs to 17 residues. V shed 0 bases, J shed 1 base, and the junction held 6 bases outside the gene matches. The CDR3 is CASSYSAWTGVNYGYTF. Here the CDR3 DNA reads TGTGCCAGCAGTTACTCCGCTTGGACAGGGGTTAACTATGGCTACACCTTC.

The chain recombines TRBV29-1 with TRBJ2-3; weak D call: TRBD2 (7 bases). CDR3 length equals 14 residues. V lost 8 bases and J 5 bases, leaving 20 bases between the germline ends. CDR1 and CDR2 (germline): SQVTM, ANQGSEA. The CDR3 reads CSSSGAGDGDTQYF. DNA for the CDR3: TGCAGCTCTTCGGGGGCGGGAGACGGAGATACGCAGTATTTT.

The chain uses TRBV2 and TRBJ1-5, with TRBD1 as a possible D gene (6 bases). V gave up 6 bases and J gave up 2 bases, with 23 bases separating them. Germline CDR1 reads SNHLY; CDR2 reads FYNNEI. The CDR3 consists of 18 residues. The CDR3 protein is CASRQLFGQSSGNQPQHF. The DNA of the CDR3 is TGTGCCAGCAGACAATTGTTTGGACAGTCATCAGGCAATCAGCCCCAGCATTTT. Using reference TRBV2 and TRBJ1-5 for the parts outside the CDR3, the full variable domain is EPEVTQTPSHQVTQMGQEVILRCVPISNHLYFYWYRQILGQKVEFLVSFYNNEISEKSEIFDDQFSVERPDGSNFTLKIRSTKLEDSAMYFCASRQLFGQSSGNQPQHFGDGTRLSIL.

V usage is TRBV5-6 and J usage is TRBJ1-6; D is ambiguous. V was shortened by 4 bases and J by 7 bases, with 18 bases between the two germline ends. Germline V lookup: CDR1 SGHDT, CDR2 YYEEEE. The CDR3 contains 16 residues. This chain's CDR3 is CASSPSTGSFNSPLHF. In DNA, the CDR3 is TGTGCCAGCAGCCCGAGTACCGGGTCCTTCAATTCACCCCTCCACTTT.

This clone was seen once. The rearrangement joins TRBV7-9 to TRBJ2-1; TRBD1 matches 9 bases. V was clipped by 2 bases and J by 4 bases; unmatched bases: 6. The CDR3 is 16 amino acids. Germline values: CDR1 SEHNR, CDR2 FQNEAQ (reference sequence). The CDR3 spells CASSLNRGQLYNEQFF. The CDR3 nucleotides read TGTGCCAGCAGCTTAAACAGGGGGCAACTATACAATGAGCAGTTCTTC.

The CDR3 bases are TGTGCCAGCAGCTTAGAACTAGCGGTACTCACAGATACGCAGTATTTT. Translating gives CASSLELAVLTDTQYF. The chain carries TRBV7-9 and TRBJ2-3; 8 positions agree with TRBD2. The CDR3 totals 16 residues. Trimming at V came to 1 base and at J to 2 bases, leaving 5 bases not matched to a gene. In germline, CDR1 is SEHNR, CDR2 FQNEAQ (reference sequence).

The J gene is TRBJ2-3, the V gene TRBV7-8; perhaps TRBD2 as D (6 bases). Germline lookup yields CDR1 SGHVS and CDR2 FQNEAQ. The CDR3 is made up of 16 amino acids. V was trimmed by 3 bases and J by 0 bases, leaving 13 bases between them. The CDR3 region has the DNA TGTGCCAGCAGCTTGCGGGGTGGGGATAGCACAGATACGCAGTATTTT. Translating gives CASSLRGGDSTDTQYF.

The chain recombines TRBV19 with TRBJ2-7; 8 bases map to TRBD1. Looked up from germline, CDR1 is LNHDA and CDR2 is SQIVND (reference sequence). CDR3 length: 14 amino acids. J lost 2 bases, V lost 10 bases, and 10 bases had no gene match. The CDR3 loop reads CAILQGQAPYEQYV. The CDR3 nucleotides are TGTGCCATTCTACAGGGACAGGCCCCCTACGAGCAGTACGTC.

V is TRBV6-5 and J is TRBJ1-3, with a tentative D call TRBD1 (5 bases). V lost 6 bases and J lost 2, with 14 bases in between. In germline, CDR1 is MNHEY, CDR2 SVGAGI. The CDR3 consists of 15 residues. CDR3 residues: CASRLEQGAGNTIYF. The CDR3 DNA sequence: TGTGCCAGCAGGCTCGAGCAGGGTGCTGGAAACACCATATATTTT.

The chain combines TRBV2 with TRBJ2-7, with D possibly TRBD2 on 6 matching bases. Trimming took off 3 bases at V and 2 bases at J, with 20 bases between the two ends. This CDR3 spans 17 amino acids. CDR1 is SNHLY and CDR2 is FYNNEI in the germline V gene. For the CDR3, the DNA is TGTGCCAGCAGTGATTTTTGGGACGTGGGACTGCCCTACGAGCAGTACGTC. Translation gives CASSDFWDVGLPYEQYV.

The J gene is TRBJ1-3, the V gene TRBV5-1, with TRBD1 matching 8 bases. With V trimmed by 0 bases and J by 9 bases, 8 bases remained unmatched. The CDR3 sequence is 15 residues long. Germline V gene sequence: CDR1 SGHRS, CDR2 YFSETQ. The DNA of the CDR3 is TGCGCCAGCAGCTTGGAGGGGACAGGCGGCAGCACCATATATTTT. Translation gives CASSLEGTGGSTIYF.